There are many counts of the clone carrying this T cell receptor (beta chain). Its specificity is not known. This sample was taken from a study of T cells after yellow fever vaccination. In the study overall: Preparation of the low-cell-number fractions used SMART-Seq v4 Ultra Low Input. Notes on the study in general: Most clones from primary vaccination were detected again post-booster (96% CD4, about 85% CD8). The CD4 compartment and the CD8 compartment contained a small share of clonotypes in common.

V shed 4 bases and J shed 8 bases, with 14 bases lying between them. CDR3 length: 13 amino acids. CDR1 DFQATT and CDR2 SNEGSKA come from the germline V gene (reference sequence). TCRdb called the 5' RACE reads again in MiXCR, with one record for every CDR3 protein. The data show 250,000 to 400,000 distinct CDR3 sequences, 3.5% to 4.5% seen once. The rearrangement links TRBV20-1 to TRBJ1-4; tentatively, D is TRBD1 (5 bases). The receptor was isolated from a man aged 18 to 29 who received the YFV17D yellow fever vaccine. The source was PBMCs, collected 15 days after the yellow fever booster vaccination. The CDR3 DNA reads as TGCAGTGCTAAGGGACCTAGGGACGAAAAACTGTTTTTT. Amino acid sequence: CSAKGPRDEKLFF.